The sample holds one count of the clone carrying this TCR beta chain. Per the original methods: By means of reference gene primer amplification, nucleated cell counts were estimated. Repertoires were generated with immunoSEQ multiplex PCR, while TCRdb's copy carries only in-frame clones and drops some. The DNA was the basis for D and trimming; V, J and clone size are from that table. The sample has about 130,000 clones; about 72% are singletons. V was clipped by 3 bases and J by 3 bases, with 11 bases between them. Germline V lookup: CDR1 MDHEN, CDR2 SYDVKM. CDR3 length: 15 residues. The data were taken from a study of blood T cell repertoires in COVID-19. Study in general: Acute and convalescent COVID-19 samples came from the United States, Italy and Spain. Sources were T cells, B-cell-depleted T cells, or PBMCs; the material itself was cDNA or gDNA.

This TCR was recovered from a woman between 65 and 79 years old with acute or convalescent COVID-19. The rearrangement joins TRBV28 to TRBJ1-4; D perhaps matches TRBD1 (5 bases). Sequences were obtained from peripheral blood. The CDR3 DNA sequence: TGTGCCAGCAGTTTCAGGGCGGCCTCTAATGAAAAACTGTTTTTT. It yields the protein CASSFRAASNEKLFF. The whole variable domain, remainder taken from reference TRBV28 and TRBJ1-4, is DVKVTQSSRYLVKRTGEKVFLECVQDMDHENMFWYRQDPGLGLRLIYFSYDVKMKEKGDIPEGYSVSREKKERFSLILESASTNQTSMYLCASSFRAASNEKLFFGSGTQLSVL.